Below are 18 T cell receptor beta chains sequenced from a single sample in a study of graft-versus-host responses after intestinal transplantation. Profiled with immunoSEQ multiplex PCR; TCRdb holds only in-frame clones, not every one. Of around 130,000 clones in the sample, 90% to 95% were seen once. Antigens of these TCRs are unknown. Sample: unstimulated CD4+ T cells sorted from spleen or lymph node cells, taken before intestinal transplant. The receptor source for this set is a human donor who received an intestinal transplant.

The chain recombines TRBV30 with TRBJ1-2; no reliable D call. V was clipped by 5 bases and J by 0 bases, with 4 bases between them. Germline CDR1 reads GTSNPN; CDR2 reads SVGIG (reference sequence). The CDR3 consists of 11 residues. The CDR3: CAWESNYGYTF. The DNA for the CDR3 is TGTGCCTGGGAATCTAACTATGGCTACACCTTC. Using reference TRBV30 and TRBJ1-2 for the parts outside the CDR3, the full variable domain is SQTIHQWPATLVQPVGSPLSLECTVEGTSNPNLYWYRQAAGRGLQLLFYSVGIGQISSEVPQNLSASRPQDRQFILSSKKLLLSDSGFYLCAWESNYGYTFGSGTRLTVV.

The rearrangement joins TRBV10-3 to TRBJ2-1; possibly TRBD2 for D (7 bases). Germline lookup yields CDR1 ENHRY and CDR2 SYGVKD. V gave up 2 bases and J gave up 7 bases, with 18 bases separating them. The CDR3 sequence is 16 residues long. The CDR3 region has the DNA TGTGCCATCAGTGAGGATGAGGGGGGGCTGAAGAATGAGCAGTTCTTC. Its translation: CAISEDEGGLKNEQFF.

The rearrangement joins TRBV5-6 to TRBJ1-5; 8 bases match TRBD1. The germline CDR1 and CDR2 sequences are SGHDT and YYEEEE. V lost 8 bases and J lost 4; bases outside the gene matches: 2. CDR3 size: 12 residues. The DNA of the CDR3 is TGTGCCAGTCACAGGGGGAATCAGCCCCAGCATTTT. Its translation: CASHRGNQPQHF.

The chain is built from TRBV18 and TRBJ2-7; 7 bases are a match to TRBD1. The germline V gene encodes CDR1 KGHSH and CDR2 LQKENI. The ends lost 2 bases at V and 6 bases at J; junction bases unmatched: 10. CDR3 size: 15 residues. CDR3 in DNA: TGTGCCAGCTCACCAGGTACAGGGGTGACTGGCGAGCAGTACTTC. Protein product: CASSPGTGVTGEQYF.

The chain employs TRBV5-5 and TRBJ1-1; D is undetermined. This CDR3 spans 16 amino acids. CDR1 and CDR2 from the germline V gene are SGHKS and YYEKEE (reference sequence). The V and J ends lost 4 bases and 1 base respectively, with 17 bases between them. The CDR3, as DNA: TGTGCCAGCAGCCCCCGCCCTCTCGCGGGGAACACTGAAGCTTTCTTT. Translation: CASSPRPLAGNTEAFF.

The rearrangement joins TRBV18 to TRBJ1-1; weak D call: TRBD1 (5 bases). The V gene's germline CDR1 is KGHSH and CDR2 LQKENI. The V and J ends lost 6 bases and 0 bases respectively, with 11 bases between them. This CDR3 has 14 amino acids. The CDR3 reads CASSGTYVNTEAFF. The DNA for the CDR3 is TGTGCCAGCTCGGGGACGTACGTGAACACTGAAGCTTTCTTT.

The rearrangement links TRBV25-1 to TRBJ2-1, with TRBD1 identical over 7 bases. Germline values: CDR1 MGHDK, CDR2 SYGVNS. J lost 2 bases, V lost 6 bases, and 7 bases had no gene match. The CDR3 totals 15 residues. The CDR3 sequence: CASSVPGQPYNEQFF. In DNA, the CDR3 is TGTGCCAGCAGCGTTCCGGGACAGCCCTACAATGAGCAGTTCTTC. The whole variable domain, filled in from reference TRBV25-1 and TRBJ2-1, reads EADIYQTPRYLVIGTGKKITLECSQTMGHDKMYWYQQDPGMELHLIHYSYGVNSTEKGDLSSESTVSRIRTEHFPLTLESARPSHTSQYLCASSVPGQPYNEQFFGPGTRLTVL.

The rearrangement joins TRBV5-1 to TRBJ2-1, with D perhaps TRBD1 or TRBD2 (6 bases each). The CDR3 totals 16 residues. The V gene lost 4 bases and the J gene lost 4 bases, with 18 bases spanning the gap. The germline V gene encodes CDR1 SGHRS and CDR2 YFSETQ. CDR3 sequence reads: CASSLAVGGSYNEQFF. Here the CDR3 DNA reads TGCGCCAGCAGCCTGGCCGTCGGGGGCTCATACAATGAGCAGTTCTTC.

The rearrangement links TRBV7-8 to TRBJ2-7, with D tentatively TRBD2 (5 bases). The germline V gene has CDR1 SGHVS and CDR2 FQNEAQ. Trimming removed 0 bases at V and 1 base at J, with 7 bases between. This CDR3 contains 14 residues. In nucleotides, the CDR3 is TGTGCCAGCAGCTTAGCTCGGACTTCCTACGAGCAGTACTTC. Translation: CASSLARTSYEQYF.

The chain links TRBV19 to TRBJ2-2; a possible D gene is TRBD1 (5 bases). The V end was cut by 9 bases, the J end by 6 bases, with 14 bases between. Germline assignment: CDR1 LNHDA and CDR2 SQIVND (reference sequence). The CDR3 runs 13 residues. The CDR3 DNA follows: TGTGCCAGCGGAAACAGGTTATCCGGGGAGCTGTTTTTT. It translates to CASGNRLSGELFF.

The CDR3: CAISPGTGAYGYTF. The CDR3 DNA reads TGTGCCATCAGCCCCGGGACAGGGGCATATGGCTACACCTTC. This rearrangement joins TRBV10-3 to TRBJ1-2; 10 positions match TRBD1. Germline V gives CDR1 ENHRY, CDR2 SYGVKD. CDR3 length equals 14 residues. V shed 6 bases and J 5 bases; nucleotides not matched to a gene: 6.

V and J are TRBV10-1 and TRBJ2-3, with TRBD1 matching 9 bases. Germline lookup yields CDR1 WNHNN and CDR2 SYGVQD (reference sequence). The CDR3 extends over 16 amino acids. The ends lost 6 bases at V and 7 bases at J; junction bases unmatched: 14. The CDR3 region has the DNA TGCGCCAGCAGAGTAAAGCCGGGACAGGGTCCATATACGCAGTATTTT. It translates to CASRVKPGQGPYTQYF.

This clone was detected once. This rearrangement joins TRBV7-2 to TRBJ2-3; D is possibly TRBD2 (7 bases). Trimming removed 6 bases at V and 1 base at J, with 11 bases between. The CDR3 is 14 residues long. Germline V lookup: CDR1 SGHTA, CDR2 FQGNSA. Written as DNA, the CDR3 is TGTGCCAGCAGTCCGGGGGGCGGCACAGATACGCAGTATTTT. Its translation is CASSPGGGTDTQYF.

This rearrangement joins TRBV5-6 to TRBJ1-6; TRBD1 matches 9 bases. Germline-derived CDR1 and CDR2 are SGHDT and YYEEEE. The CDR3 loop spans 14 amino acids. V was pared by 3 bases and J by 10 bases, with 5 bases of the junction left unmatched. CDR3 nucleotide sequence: TGTGCCAGCAGCTCCAGACAGGGGGGCTCACCCCTCCACTTT. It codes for CASSSRQGGSPLHF.

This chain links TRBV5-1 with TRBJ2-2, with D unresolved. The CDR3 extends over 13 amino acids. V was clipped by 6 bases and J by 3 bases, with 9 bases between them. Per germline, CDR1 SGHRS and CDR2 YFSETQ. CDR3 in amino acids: CASTDRDTGELFF. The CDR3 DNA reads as TGCGCCAGCACCGATCGGGACACCGGGGAGCTGTTTTTT. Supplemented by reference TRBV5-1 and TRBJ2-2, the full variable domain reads KAGVTQTPRYLIKTRGQQVTLSCSPISGHRSVSWYQQTPGQGLQFLFEYFSETQRNKGNFPGRFSGRQFSNSRSEMNVSTLELGDSALYLCASTDRDTGELFFGEGSRLTVL.

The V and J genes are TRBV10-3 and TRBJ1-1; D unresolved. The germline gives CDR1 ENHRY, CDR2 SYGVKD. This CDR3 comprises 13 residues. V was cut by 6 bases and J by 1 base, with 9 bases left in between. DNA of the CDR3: TGTGCCATCAGATTGGAAGGGAACACTGAAGCTTTCTTT. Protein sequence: CAIRLEGNTEAFF.

The CDR3 sequence: CASSLAGEQPQHF. CDR3 nucleotides: TGTGCCAGCAGCTTAGCGGGAGAGCAGCCCCAGCATTTT. The genes are TRBV7-6 and TRBJ1-5; D is unclear. Germline values: CDR1 SGHVS, CDR2 FNYEAQ. V was shortened by 0 bases and J by 7 bases, with 7 bases between the two germline ends. This CDR3 spans 13 amino acids.

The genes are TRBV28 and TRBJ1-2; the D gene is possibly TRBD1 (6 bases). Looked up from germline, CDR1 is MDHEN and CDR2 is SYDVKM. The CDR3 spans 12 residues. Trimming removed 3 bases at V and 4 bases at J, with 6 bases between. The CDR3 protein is CASSLDSYGYTF. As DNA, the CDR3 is TGTGCCAGCAGTTTGGACAGCTATGGCTACACCTTC.